The 27 T cell receptor beta chains given below trace back to one sample, sequenced in a study of CD8 T cells in ankylosing spondylitis. A single record per CDR3 protein comes from TCRdb applying MiXCR to the 5' RACE reads. Counted here are roughly 250,000 distinct CDR3 sequences, approximately 9% occurring once; the ten biggest clones make up over 6.5%. The sample taken for sequencing was blood, either unsorted or a sorted T cell fraction (not recorded which). These receptors came from a male donor with ankylosing spondylitis or in good health (not recorded which).

This clonotype was detected a few times. The rearrangement uses TRBV3-1 and TRBJ2-7; TRBD2 aligns across 10 bases. Looked up from germline, CDR1 is LGHDT and CDR2 is YNNKEL (reference sequence). The V gene end was trimmed by 2 bases and the J gene end by 5 bases; junction bases not matched to a gene: 12. The CDR3 length is 17 residues. The CDR3 spells CASSQSPLLSGRDEQYF. CDR3 bases: TGTGCCAGCAGCCAAAGCCCACTACTCAGCGGGAGGGACGAGCAGTACTTC.

This clonotype was observed once. This chain joins TRBV5-5 and TRBJ2-1; 10 bases agree with TRBD2. This CDR3 contains 18 residues. Germline-derived CDR1 and CDR2 are SGHKS and YYEKEE (reference sequence). The V gene end was trimmed by 3 bases and the J gene end by 4 bases; junction bases not matched to a gene: 13. CDR3 protein: CASSSHSGRAYRYNEQFF. CDR3 in DNA: TGTGCCAGCAGCTCTCACAGCGGGAGGGCTTATAGGTACAATGAGCAGTTCTTC.

This clonotype was counted at least ten times. The chain links TRBV12-3 or TRBV12-4 to TRBJ2-1, with D perhaps matching TRBD1 or TRBD2 (5 bases each). The CDR3 is made up of 14 amino acids. Trimming shortened V by 2 bases and J by 10 bases, and 15 bases separated the two germline ends. CDR3 nucleotides: TGTGCCAGCAGTTTACTGGGGGTGGTGGACGAGCAGTTCTTC. Translation: CASSLLGVVDEQFF.

The table lists this clonotype with many counts. The rearrangement joins TRBV9 to TRBJ2-1; 9 bases are a match to TRBD1. The CDR3 length is 15 residues. Germline V gene sequence: CDR1 SGDLS, CDR2 YYNGEE. The V segment lost 4 bases and the J segment 4 bases; nucleotides outside the gene matches: 6. The CDR3 DNA is TGTGCCAGCAGCCCACAGGGGGCGGATTACAATGAGCAGTTCTTC. This encodes CASSPQGADYNEQFF.

This clonotype was seen many times. V gene TRBV20-1 combines with J gene TRBJ2-1, with a tentative D call TRBD1 (6 bases). The germline gives CDR1 DFQATT, CDR2 SNEGSKA (reference sequence). The V gene lost 6 bases and the J gene lost 3 bases, with 12 bases spanning the gap. The CDR3 spans 13 residues. The CDR3 DNA reads as TGCAGTGCCATTACAGGGCTCTACAATGAGCAGTTCTTC. Residues: CSAITGLYNEQFF.

With respect to this clonotype: This may come from a read error, since a much larger clone is one base off. The V and J genes are TRBV20-1 and TRBJ2-3; 10 bases are shared with TRBD2. This CDR3 contains 16 residues. Germline CDR1 DFQATT, CDR2 SNEGSKA (reference sequence). CDR3 nucleotides: TGCTGTGCTAGAGCTAGCGGGGGTACTAGCACAGATACGCAGTATTTT. Its protein is CCARASGGTSTDTQYF.

This clonotype has more than one count but fewer than ten. This chain links TRBV9 with TRBJ2-7, with 9 bases aligning to TRBD1. The J segment lost 4 bases and the V segment lost 0 bases, leaving 5 bases of the junction unmatched. This CDR3 has 15 residues. In germline, CDR1 is SGDLS, CDR2 YYNGEE. The CDR3 DNA is TGTGCCAGCAGCGTAGGGGCGGGACAGGGATACGAGCAGTACTTC. The encoded protein is CASSVGAGQGYEQYF.

The gene calls are TRBV18 and TRBJ1-2; D perhaps matches TRBD1 (6 bases). This CDR3 has 13 residues. Germline V gene lookup returns CDR1 KGHSH and CDR2 LQKENI. The V end was cut by 2 bases, the J end by 6 bases, with 10 bases between. The CDR3 reads CASSPSGGNGYTF. The CDR3 coding sequence is TGTGCCAGCTCACCATCGGGGGGCAATGGCTACACCTTC.

This clonotype occurred many times. V and J are TRBV12-3 or TRBV12-4 and TRBJ2-2, with a possible D match to TRBD2 (6 bases). The CDR3 consists of 16 residues. V was shortened by 4 bases and J by 3 bases, with 15 bases between the two germline ends. The CDR3 bases are TGTGCCAGCAGTTCCCGAGGTAGCGGATACACCGGGGAGCTGTTTTTT. Amino acid sequence: CASSSRGSGYTGELFF.

The chain links TRBV19 to TRBJ2-7; TRBD2 matches at 8 bases. CDR3 size: 14 residues. Trimming removed 5 bases from V and 4 bases from J; junction bases left unmatched: 7. Germline V lookup: CDR1 LNHDA, CDR2 SQIVND (reference sequence). CDR3 nucleotide sequence: TGTGCCAGTAGTGAGAGCGGGAGCGGTTACGAGCAGTACTTC. This sequence encodes CASSESGSGYEQYF.

This clonotype was detected ten times or more. The chain employs TRBV7-9 and TRBJ2-7; 7 bases align to TRBD2. V trimming: 8 bases; J trimming: 4 bases; junction bases outside the gene matches: 5. This CDR3 has 12 amino acids. CDR1 is SEHNR and CDR2 is FQNEAQ in the germline V gene (reference sequence). CDR3: CASQGGRYEQYF. The CDR3 bases are TGTGCCAGCCAGGGAGGGAGGTACGAGCAGTACTTC.

The gene calls are TRBV30 and TRBJ1-5, with D perhaps TRBD1 (6 bases). Trimming took off 4 bases at V and 2 bases at J, with 12 bases between the two ends. The CDR3 has 14 residues. Germline lookup yields CDR1 GTSNPN and CDR2 SVGIG (reference sequence). CDR3 sequence (DNA): TGTGCCTGGACAAAACAGGGTGGCAATCAGCCCCAGCATTTT. Translated: CAWTKQGGNQPQHF.

The CDR3 DNA reads TGTGCCACCCATAGGGGGTATCGCAATCAGCCCCAGCATTTT. Translation gives CATHRGYRNQPQHF. The gene calls are TRBV5-8 and TRBJ1-5; D is perhaps TRBD1 (6 bases). Trimming stripped 9 bases from V and 2 bases from J, with 15 bases between. The length of the CDR3 is 14 residues. CDR1 and CDR2 from the germline V gene are SGHTS and YDEGEE.

There are many counts of this clonotype. The gene calls are TRBV20-1 and TRBJ2-1; 9 nucleotides match TRBD1. The length of the CDR3 is 15 residues. Germline loops: CDR1 DFQATT, CDR2 SNEGSKA (reference sequence). J lost 5 bases, V lost 1 base, and 6 bases had no gene match. The CDR3 DNA sequence: TGCAGTGCTAGAGTAGGGGGACAGGGCCACAATGAGCAGTTCTTC. Its protein is CSARVGGQGHNEQFF.

This clonotype was seen many times. V is TRBV20-1 and J is TRBJ1-4; D gene unclear. This CDR3 is built from 11 residues. Germline V gene sequence: CDR1 DFQATT, CDR2 SNEGSKA (reference sequence). Trimming shortened V by 5 bases and J by 6 bases, and 7 bases separated the two germline ends. CDR3 sequence: CSASSYEKLFF. In nucleotides, the CDR3 is TGCAGTGCTTCCTCCTATGAAAAACTGTTTTTT.

Comment on this clonotype: A clone one base away is much larger, so this may be a read error. The chain is built from TRBV4-1 and TRBJ2-5, with TRBD2 identical over 7 bases. In germline, CDR1 is MGHRA, CDR2 YSYEKL. CDR3 length equals 14 residues. The CDR3, as DNA: TGCGCCAGCAGCCAGACGGCTAGCGGAGAGACCCAGTGCTTC. Protein: CASSQTASGETQCF.

This clonotype was observed a handful of times. The J gene is TRBJ1-2, the V gene TRBV27; 10 bases are shared with TRBD1. The CDR3 has 15 amino acids. J gave up 6 bases and V 5 bases, and 9 bases lay outside the gene matches. The germline V gene encodes CDR1 MNHEY and CDR2 SMNVEV (reference sequence). The CDR3: CASSLARDRGNGYTF. In DNA form, the CDR3 reads TGTGCCAGCAGTCTAGCTCGGGACAGGGGTAATGGCTACACCTTC.

The V and J genes are TRBV11-1 and TRBJ2-1; TRBD1 agrees at 9 bases. CDR1 and CDR2 (germline): SGHAT, FQDESV (reference sequence). With 5 bases clipped from V and 3 bases from J, the junction kept 5 bases outside the gene matches. This CDR3 is 15 amino acids long. The CDR3 protein is CASSDRDRVYNEQFF. In DNA, the CDR3 is TGTGCCAGCAGCGACCGGGACAGGGTCTACAATGAGCAGTTCTTC.

The table lists this clonotype with many counts. This chain uses TRBV6-1 with TRBJ2-7; TRBD1 matches at 7 bases. Germline assignment: CDR1 MNHNS and CDR2 SASEGT. This CDR3 is 13 amino acids long. With V trimmed by 6 bases and J by 2 bases, 4 bases remained unmatched. CDR3 amino acids: CASRDRFPYEQYF. CDR3 nucleotides: TGTGCCAGCAGGGACAGGTTTCCCTACGAGCAGTACTTC.

This clonotype was recorded a few times. The chain recombines TRBV12-3 or TRBV12-4 with TRBJ2-2; weak D call: TRBD2 (6 bases). The CDR3 sequence is 15 residues long. Trimming pared 2 bases from V and 4 bases from J, leaving 11 bases between. CDR3 in DNA: TGTGCCAGCAGTTTAACCGGGAGAGGCACCGGGGAGCTGTTTTTT. This gives the protein CASSLTGRGTGELFF.

This clonotype was counted at least ten times. The V and J genes are TRBV29-1 and TRBJ1-2; TRBD1 is a possible D gene (5 bases). Germline-derived CDR1 and CDR2 are SQVTM and ANQGSEA. The CDR3 is made up of 12 amino acids. The germline V and J ends were trimmed by 4 bases and 4 bases, with 10 bases remaining between them. The CDR3, as DNA: TGCAGCGTTGGCGGGGGACTCTATGGCTACACCTTC. It encodes CSVGGGLYGYTF.

This clonotype was counted at least ten times. V and J are TRBV20-1 and TRBJ2-1, with 9 bases lining up with TRBD1. The V segment lost 6 bases and the J segment 6 bases; nucleotides outside the gene matches: 6. Germline values: CDR1 DFQATT, CDR2 SNEGSKA (reference sequence). The CDR3 length is 13 residues. CDR3 DNA sequence: TGCAGTGCCGCACAGACAGGGGGCAATGAGCAGTTCTTC. Translating it yields CSAAQTGGNEQFF.

The chain combines TRBV7-9 with TRBJ2-3; TRBD1 aligns across 7 bases. The trim removed 5 bases at V and 0 bases at J, leaving 5 bases unmatched. Germline V gene sequence: CDR1 SEHNR, CDR2 FQNEAQ (reference sequence). The CDR3 is 15 residues long. CDR3 sequence: CASSVKGASTDTQYF. CDR3 in DNA: TGTGCCAGCAGCGTTAAGGGGGCTAGCACAGATACGCAGTATTTT.

The sample holds many counts of this clonotype. The chain joins TRBV20-1 to TRBJ2-4; D ambiguous. V lost 3 bases, J lost 2 bases, and 8 bases lay in between. This CDR3 comprises 13 residues. Germline CDR1 reads DFQATT; CDR2 reads SNEGSKA (reference sequence). CDR3 residues: CSARDRSKNIQYF. The CDR3 DNA is TGCAGTGCTAGGGACCGGTCCAAAAACATTCAGTACTTC.

This chain joins TRBV27 and TRBJ2-5; D might be TRBD2 (5 bases). This CDR3 comprises 13 residues. The V gene's germline CDR1 is MNHEY and CDR2 SMNVEV (reference sequence). V was shortened by 5 bases and J by 4 bases, with 11 bases between the two germline ends. The CDR3 DNA reads as TGTGCCAGCAGTGGGAGCAGAGGAGAGACCCAGTACTTC. Translation: CASSGSRGETQYF.

This clonotype occurred many times. This chain links TRBV7-2 with TRBJ2-3; 9 nucleotides agree with TRBD1. Germline assignment: CDR1 SGHTA and CDR2 FQGNSA. V was clipped by 1 base and J by 6 bases; unmatched bases: 5. CDR3 length: 15 amino acids. CDR3 residues: CASSLGDREGDTQYF. Written as DNA, the CDR3 is TGTGCCAGCAGCTTAGGGGACAGGGAGGGCGATACGCAGTATTTT.

This clonotype was counted at least ten times. The CDR3 region has the DNA TGCGCCAGCAGCTCAGTAAACTATGGCTACACCTTC. The encoded protein is CASSSVNYGYTF. The V and J genes are TRBV5-1 and TRBJ1-2; unclear D gene. V was pared by 3 bases and J by 2 bases, with 5 bases between. The germline gives CDR1 SGHRS, CDR2 YFSETQ. The CDR3 runs 12 residues.